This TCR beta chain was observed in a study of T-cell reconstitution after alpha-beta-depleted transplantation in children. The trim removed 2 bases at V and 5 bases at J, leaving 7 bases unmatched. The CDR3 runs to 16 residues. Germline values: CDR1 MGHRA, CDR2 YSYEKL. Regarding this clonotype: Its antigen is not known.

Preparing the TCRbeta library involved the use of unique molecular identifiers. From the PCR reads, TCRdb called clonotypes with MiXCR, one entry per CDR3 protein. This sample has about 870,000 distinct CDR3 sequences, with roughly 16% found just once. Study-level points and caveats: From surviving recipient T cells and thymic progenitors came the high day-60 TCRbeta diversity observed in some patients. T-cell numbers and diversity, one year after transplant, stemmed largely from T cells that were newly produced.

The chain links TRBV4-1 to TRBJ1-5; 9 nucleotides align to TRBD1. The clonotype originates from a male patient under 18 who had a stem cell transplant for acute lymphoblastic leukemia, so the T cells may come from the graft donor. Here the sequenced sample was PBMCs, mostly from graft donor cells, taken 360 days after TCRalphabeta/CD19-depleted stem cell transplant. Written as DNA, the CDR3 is TGCGCCAGCAGCCAACTGGACAGGGGAAACGATCAGCCCCAGCATTTT. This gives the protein CASSQLDRGNDQPQHF.